The 8 T cell receptor beta chains reported below all come from one sample, sequenced in a study of cytomegalovirus exposure and HLA in healthy donors. With 60 Vbeta and 13 Jbeta primers, the PCR was carried out. Sequencing was performed with immunoSEQ multiplex PCR; in TCRdb, only in-frame clones are kept and a portion is missing. The data show about 190,000 clones, roughly 80% seen once. The sequenced sample was PBMCs. These receptors were taken from a young woman in good health and CMV-seropositive.

The chain combines TRBV7-2 with TRBJ2-7; the match to TRBD1 covers 10 bases. Looked up from germline, CDR1 is SGHTA and CDR2 is FQGNSA. The V segment lost 3 bases and the J segment 7 bases; nucleotides outside the gene matches: 6. CDR3 length: 14 residues. This chain's CDR3 is CASSFGTGDLEQYF. CDR3 DNA: TGTGCCAGCAGCTTCGGGACAGGGGATTTAGAGCAGTACTTC.

This rearrangement joins TRBV9 to TRBJ1-6; D remains ambiguous. This CDR3 region has 13 residues. V gave up 0 bases and J gave up 11 bases, with 9 bases separating them. Per germline, CDR1 SGDLS and CDR2 YYNGEE. CDR3 in amino acids: CASSVVGVPPLHF. The DNA of the CDR3 is TGTGCCAGCAGCGTAGTGGGAGTGCCACCCCTCCACTTT.

Of note for this clone: Germline is not matched at one junction end, which may reflect a read error. V is TRBV15 and J is TRBJ1-4, with D possibly being TRBD1 (6 bases). The CDR3 loop spans 13 amino acids. Looked up from germline, CDR1 is LNHNV and CDR2 is YYDKDF (reference sequence). The CDR3 DNA follows: TGTGCCACCAGCAGAGAGTTGGAGCGACAGGTCATTTTT. This codes for CATSRELERQVIF.

J is TRBJ2-3 and V is TRBV25-1, with TRBD2 matching over 8 bases. The CDR3 loop spans 14 amino acids. With V trimmed by 7 bases and J by 4 bases, 7 bases remained unmatched. Germline loops: CDR1 MGHDK, CDR2 SYGVNS. The CDR3, as DNA: TGTGCCAGCAAAGGAGGACTAGCAGCAGATACGCAGTATTTT. Translated: CASKGGLAADTQYF.

The chain recombines TRBV6-5 with TRBJ2-1, with 8 positions matching TRBD2. The CDR3 consists of 15 residues. Trimming at V came to 6 bases and at J to 0 bases, leaving 4 bases not matched to a gene. CDR1 is MNHEY and CDR2 is SVGAGI in the germline V gene. The CDR3 reads CASSSGGPSYNEQFF. The CDR3, as DNA: TGTGCCAGCAGCAGCGGGGGCCCCTCCTACAATGAGCAGTTCTTC.

V is TRBV5-5 and J is TRBJ2-7; 7 bases fit TRBD1. The germline gives CDR1 SGHKS, CDR2 YYEKEE (reference sequence). CDR3 size: 15 residues. V trimming: 2 bases; J trimming: 4 bases; junction bases outside the gene matches: 9. The DNA for the CDR3 is TGTGCCAGCAGCTTTTGGCAGGGGGAAGGTTACGAGCAGTACTTC. It yields the protein CASSFWQGEGYEQYF.

J is TRBJ2-7 and V is TRBV29-1; 9 bases agree with TRBD2. This CDR3 spans 13 amino acids. Germline V gene data show CDR1 as SQVTM and CDR2 as ANQGSEA. V gave up 4 bases and J gave up 2 bases; unmatched junction bases: 3. Here the CDR3 reads CSVGASGAYEQYF. CDR3 nucleotide sequence: TGCAGCGTTGGCGCTAGCGGGGCCTACGAGCAGTACTTC.

V usage is TRBV4-3 and J usage is TRBJ2-7; D is undetermined. Germline CDR1 reads LGHNA; CDR2 reads YSLEER. The V and J ends lost 1 base and 0 bases respectively, with 10 bases between them. CDR3 length: 15 residues. CDR3 sequence: CASSQGVVSSYEQYF. CDR3 in DNA: TGCGCCAGCAGCCAAGGCGTCGTGAGCTCCTACGAGCAGTACTTC.